The 2 T cell receptor beta chains presented below share a single source sample, sequenced in a study of human T cells and chemical hapten exposure (dated by TCRdb to about 2021). The sample's time point label, in plain terms: patch test 3, about 24 weeks after DPC sensitization. The treatment or condition label here, explained by the study, means: therapeutic diphenylcyclopropenone sensitization with weekly scalp DPC. The method was RACE. The listed sequencing device is NextSeq 500. In-frame beta chains were kept once TCRdb had trimmed the public reads at Q25 with fastp and called clones with MiXCR. For every CDR3 protein sequence, its rows merge into one entry that carries the most common genes and DNA. Recorded for this sample are about 82,000 distinct CDR3 sequences; approximately 13% of them occurred a single time. The ten largest clones add up to under 6% of the sample. The sample consisted of whole blood, taken in connection with sensitization to the hapten diphenylcyclopropenone (DPC). These TCRs come from a woman aged 50 to 60 with alopecia areata. Some clones in this sample may be carry-over from other donors' samples.

The genes are TRBV7-2 and TRBJ1-6; no reliable D call. The germline V gene has CDR1 SGHTA and CDR2 FQGNSA. The CDR3 contains 14 residues. Trimming pared 4 bases from V and 14 bases from J, leaving 18 bases between. CDR3 amino acids: CASSSGPAVSSLHF. The CDR3 DNA sequence: TGTGCCAGCAGCTCAGGACCGGCCGTTTCGTCCCTCCACTTT. The full variable domain, in which reference TRBV7-2 and TRBJ1-6 provide the parts outside the CDR3, is GAGVSQSPSNKVTEKGKDVELRCDPISGHTALYWYRQSLGQGLEFLIYFQGNSAPDKSGLPSDRFSAERTGGSVSTLTIQRTQQEDSAVYLCASSSGPAVSSLHFGNGTRLTVT.

The J gene is TRBJ2-1, the V gene TRBV18; a weak D match, TRBD2 (5 bases). The CDR3 contains 12 residues. Germline assignment: CDR1 KGHSH and CDR2 LQKENI. The V gene lost 5 bases and the J gene lost 9 bases, with 11 bases spanning the gap. The CDR3 nucleotides are TGTGCCAGCTCAACAACCCGGGGTGAGCAGTTCTTC. Its protein product is CASSTTRGEQFF.